This T cell receptor (beta chain) was documented in a study of blood T cell repertoires in COVID-19. As for the study in general: Some COVID-19 samples were acute and others convalescent; all came from the United States, Italy and Spain. PBMCs, B-cell-depleted T cells, or T cells were the source of the cDNA or gDNA that made up the material.

Methods used by the authors: By means of reference gene primer amplification, nucleated cell counts were estimated. TCRdb's table, derived via immunoSEQ multiplex PCR, lists solely in-frame clones and lacks some. The V and J calls and clone size are taken from that table; D and trimming were inferred from the DNA. Among around 100,000 clones listed, around 82% were seen once. This clone occurred a few times. The CDR3 loop spans 16 amino acids. V was shortened by 6 bases and J by 4 bases, with 22 bases between the two germline ends. The germline CDR1 and CDR2 sequences are LNHDA and SQIVND (reference sequence).

This chain connects TRBV19 to TRBJ2-7, with D perhaps matching TRBD1 (6 bases). The sample consisted of peripheral blood. The receptor was isolated from a man between 60 and 70 years old with acute or convalescent COVID-19. The CDR3 loop reads CASRSGTWTEDYEQYF. As DNA, the CDR3 is TGTGCCAGTAGATCCGGTACCTGGACAGAGGATTACGAGCAGTACTTC.